This T cell receptor (beta chain) was sequenced during a study of blood T cells in healthy people across ages. Germline V CDR1 and CDR2: MDHEN, SYDVKM. The CDR3 consists of 14 residues. Germline trimming cut 8 bases from V and 3 bases from J; bases unmatched to any gene: 10. Regarding the study as a whole: Diversity of TCR beta correlated strongly with naive T cell percentage. Nothing was known about donor CMV status, and this possibly confounded expanded clonotype changes.

Combining a sample-barcoded 5' primer with a J-beta primer mix, a second PCR ran for about 7 to 11 cycles. A template-switch adaptor that had 12 random nucleotides put a tag on each cDNA molecule. Each sample yielded at least 3 million CDR3-containing paired-end reads. TCRdb reprocessed the 5' RACE reads with MiXCR, giving one entry per CDR3 protein. The sample contains hundreds of thousands of distinct CDR3 sequences, roughly 64% of which appear only once. As regards this clonotype: As yet, its antigen is unknown.

Sequenced sample: blood. This clonotype was sampled from a man aged 30 to 39 in good health. The chain links TRBV28 to TRBJ2-7, with 7 bases fitting TRBD1. CDR3 amino acids: CASSRDSNYYEQYF. The CDR3 coding sequence is TGTGCCAGCTCCCGGGACAGCAATTACTACGAGCAGTACTTC. The full variable domain, with the rest looked up from reference TRBV28 and TRBJ2-7, is DVKVTQSSRYLVKRTGEKVFLECVQDMDHENMFWYRQDPGLGLRLIYFSYDVKMKEKGDIPEGYSVSREKKERFSLILESASTNQTSMYLCASSRDSNYYEQYFGPGTRLTVT.